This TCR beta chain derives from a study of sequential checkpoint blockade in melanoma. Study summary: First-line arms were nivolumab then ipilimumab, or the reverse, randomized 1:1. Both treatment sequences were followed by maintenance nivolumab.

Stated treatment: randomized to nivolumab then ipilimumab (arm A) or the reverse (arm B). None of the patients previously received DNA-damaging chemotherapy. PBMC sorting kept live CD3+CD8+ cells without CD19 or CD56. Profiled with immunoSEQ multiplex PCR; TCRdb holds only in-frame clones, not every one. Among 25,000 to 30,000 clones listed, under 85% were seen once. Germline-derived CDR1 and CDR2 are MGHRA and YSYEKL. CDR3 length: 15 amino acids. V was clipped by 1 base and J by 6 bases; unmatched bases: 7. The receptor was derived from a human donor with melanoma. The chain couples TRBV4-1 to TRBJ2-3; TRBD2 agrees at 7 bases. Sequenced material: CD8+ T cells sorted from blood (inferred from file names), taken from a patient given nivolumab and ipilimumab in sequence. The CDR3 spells CASSQGRGFGDTQYF. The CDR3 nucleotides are TGCGCCAGCAGCCAAGGGCGGGGGTTCGGGGATACGCAGTATTTT.